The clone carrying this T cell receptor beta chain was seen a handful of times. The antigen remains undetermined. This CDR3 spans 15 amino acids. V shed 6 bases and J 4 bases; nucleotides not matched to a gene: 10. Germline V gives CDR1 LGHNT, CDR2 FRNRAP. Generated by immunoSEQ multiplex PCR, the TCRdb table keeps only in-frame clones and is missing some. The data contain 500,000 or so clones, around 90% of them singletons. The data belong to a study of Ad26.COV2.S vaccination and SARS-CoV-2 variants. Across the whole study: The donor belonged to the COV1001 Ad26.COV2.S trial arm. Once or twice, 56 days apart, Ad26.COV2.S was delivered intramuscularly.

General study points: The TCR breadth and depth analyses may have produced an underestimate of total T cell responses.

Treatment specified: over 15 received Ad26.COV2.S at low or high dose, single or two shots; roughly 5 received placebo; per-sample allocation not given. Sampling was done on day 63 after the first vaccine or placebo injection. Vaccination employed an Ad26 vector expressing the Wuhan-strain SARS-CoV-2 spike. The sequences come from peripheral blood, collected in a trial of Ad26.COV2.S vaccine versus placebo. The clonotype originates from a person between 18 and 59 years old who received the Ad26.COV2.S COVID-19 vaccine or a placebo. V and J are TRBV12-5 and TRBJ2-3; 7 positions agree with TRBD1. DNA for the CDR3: TGTGCTAGTGGCTCGGACAGGTCCTCTGCAGATACGCAGTATTTT. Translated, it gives CASGSDRSSADTQYF.